This T cell receptor (beta chain) was identified in a study of technical replicates of blood from a few donors. Germline CDR1 and CDR2: SEHNR and FQNEAQ (reference sequence). This CDR3 comprises 14 residues. V was clipped by 10 bases and J by 7 bases; unmatched bases: 11. Clones were read by immunoSEQ multiplex PCR, and TCRdb kept only the in-frame ones, dropping some. The sample includes 55,000 to 75,000 clones, over 85% of them seen just once. This clonotype originated in a human donor in good health. Some clones in this sample may be carry-over from other donors' samples. Sequencing was done on a sample of PBMCs. The chain uses TRBV7-9 and TRBJ2-1; 9 positions agree with TRBD2. CDR3 nucleotides: TGTGCCACCAATCTAGCGGGGAATGGAAATGAGCAGTTCTTC. This sequence encodes CATNLAGNGNEQFF.